This is a list of T cell receptor beta chains from one sample in a study of T cell repertoires in cytomegalovirus infection. TCRdb re-analysed the reads in MiXCR, keeping a single row per CDR3 protein. The table lists approximately 500,000 distinct CDR3 sequences, 16% of them singletons. The sample taken for sequencing was CD8+ T cells from PBMCs. The receptors derive from a human donor in good health (CMV status not recorded). Some clones in this sample may be carry-over from other donors' samples. Each CDR3 is given with its conserved first and last residue. D genes are given only for firm matches. Size values are once, few and many counts, or a class for expanded clones, and some rows have none.

D,J,size,V,CDR3,DNA
NA,TRBJ2-3,NA,TRBV4-1,CASSQDTRGTDTQYF,TGCGCCAGCAGCCAAGATACGAGGGGCACAGATACGCAGTATTTT
NA,TRBJ1-2,NA,TRBV5-1,CASSLAGVGGNGYTF,TGCGCCAGCAGCTTGGCCGGAGTAGGCGGAAATGGCTACACCTTC
NA,TRBJ1-5,once,TRBV11-2,CASSWRQKNQPQHF,TGTGCCAGCAGTTGGAGACAGAAAAATCAGCCCCAGCATTTT
TRBD1,TRBJ1-2,NA,TRBV5-6,CASSPGGYHGYTF,TGTGCCAGCAGCCCAGGGGGGTATCATGGCTACACCTTC
TRBD1,TRBJ1-1,many,TRBV7-9,CASSPRQGQNTEAFF,TGTGCCAGCAGCCCGAGACAGGGGCAGAACACTGAAGCTTTCTTT
TRBD1,TRBJ1-1,many,TRBV12-5,CASGPGTGRSEAFF,TGTGCTAGTGGCCCCGGGACAGGGAGGAGTGAAGCTTTCTTT
TRBD2,TRBJ2-7,few,TRBV20-1,CSARAKRTSGKDEQYF,TGCAGTGCTAGAGCCAAACGGACTAGCGGGAAGGACGAGCAGTACTTC
TRBD1,TRBJ1-2,many,TRBV7-9,CASSAPQGANGYTF,TGTGCCAGCAGCGCCCCTCAGGGGGCTAATGGCTACACCTTC
TRBD1,TRBJ1-3,NA,TRBV20-1,CSARDGGQGTGNTIYF,TGCAGTGCTAGAGATGGGGGACAGGGAACTGGAAACACCATATATTTT
NA,TRBJ2-1,NA,TRBV7-9,CASSANRDKGQFF,TGTGCCAGCAGCGCAAACAGGGACAAGGGACAGTTCTTC
NA,TRBJ1-1,NA,TRBV7-9,CASSSAATGNTEAFF,TGTGCCAGCAGCTCCGCTGCGACAGGGAACACTGAAGCTTTCTTT
TRBD2,TRBJ2-5,NA,TRBV6-5,CASRRTSGTNQETQYF,TGTGCCAGCAGAAGGACTAGCGGGACTAACCAAGAGACCCAGTACTTC
NA,TRBJ1-5,few,TRBV10-3,CANPTGRGGNQPQHF,TGTGCCAACCCGACGGGGCGCGGGGGTAATCAGCCCCAGCATTTT
NA,TRBJ1-3,few,TRBV27,CASSLQGYGGNTIYF,TGTGCCAGCAGTTTACAGGGGTATGGTGGAAACACCATATATTTT
TRBD1,TRBJ2-3,NA,TRBV7-9,CASSSLGDRAPDTQYF,TGTGCCAGCAGCTCCTTGGGGGACAGGGCACCAGATACGCAGTATTTT
TRBD1,TRBJ1-5,NA,TRBV2,CASRDRQGGNQPQHF,TGTGCCAGCAGAGATCGACAGGGAGGGAATCAGCCCCAGCATTTT
NA,TRBJ2-1,NA,TRBV12-3/TRBV12-4,CASSRITGGADNEQFF,TGTGCCAGCAGCCGAATTACAGGGGGGGCGGACAATGAGCAGTTCTTC
NA,TRBJ2-7,NA,TRBV10-3,CAISDDGENEQYF,TGTGCCATCAGTGATGACGGAGAAAACGAGCAGTACTTC
TRBD2,TRBJ2-1,many,TRBV7-9,CASSLVAGGGNEQFF,TGTGCCAGCAGCTTAGTAGCGGGAGGTGGCAATGAGCAGTTCTTC
NA,TRBJ1-5,many,TRBV4-2,CASSQDNGEGNQPQHF,TGTGCCAGCAGCCAAGATAACGGGGAGGGCAATCAGCCCCAGCATTTT
NA,TRBJ1-1,many,TRBV6-5,CASRWEMNTEAFF,TGTGCCAGCAGGTGGGAGATGAACACTGAAGCTTTCTTT
NA,TRBJ1-3,many,TRBV7-6,CASSLEMEGFHSGNTIYF,TGTGCCAGCAGCTTAGAAATGGAGGGTTTCCACTCTGGAAACACCATATATTTT
TRBD1,TRBJ1-2,many,TRBV10-3,CAISTPLNGLDRVGYGYTF,TGTGCCATCAGTACCCCTTTAAATGGCTTGGACAGGGTAGGCTATGGCTACACCTTC
TRBD1,TRBJ2-7,many,TRBV7-9,CASSSRDRVHEQYF,TGTGCCAGCAGCTCCCGGGACAGGGTCCACGAGCAGTACTTC
NA,TRBJ2-7,NA,TRBV6-1,CASSEEGRGAYEQYF,TGTGCCAGCAGTGAAGAGGGTAGGGGGGCCTACGAGCAGTACTTC
TRBD2,TRBJ2-2,few,TRBV28,CASSLEGRGTGELFF,TGTGCCAGCAGTTTGGAAGGGAGGGGCACCGGGGAGCTGTTTTTT
TRBD2,TRBJ2-1,NA,TRBV5-4,CASSFGTSPNNEQFF,TGTGCCAGCAGTTTCGGGACTAGCCCTAACAATGAGCAGTTCTTC
TRBD1,TRBJ2-2,many,TRBV7-9,CASSDHPGQGYTGELFF,TGTGCCAGCAGCGACCATCCGGGACAGGGGTACACCGGGGAGCTGTTTTTT
NA,TRBJ1-1,many,TRBV7-9,CASSRGAEAFF,TGTGCCAGCAGCCGCGGCGCTGAAGCTTTCTTT
NA,TRBJ2-2,NA,TRBV20-1,CSALDDQLNTGELFF,TGCAGTGCTCTAGACGACCAGCTGAACACCGGGGAGCTGTTTTTT
TRBD1,TRBJ2-2,few,TRBV28,CASSWLRDRVNTGELFF,TGTGCCAGCAGTTGGCTCCGGGACAGGGTAAACACCGGGGAGCTGTTTTTT
TRBD2,TRBJ2-3,NA,TRBV28,CASSLRRTSGKTDTQYF,TGTGCCAGCAGTTTGAGGAGGACTAGCGGGAAGACAGATACGCAGTATTTT
TRBD2,TRBJ2-7,NA,TRBV27,CASSLSRGVDEQYF,TGTGCCAGCAGTTTATCCCGGGGGGTAGACGAGCAGTACTTC
NA,TRBJ2-2,NA,TRBV9,CASSYSPVELFF,TGTGCCAGCAGTTACAGTCCCGTGGAGCTGTTTTTT
NA,TRBJ1-5,many,TRBV27,CASGVLGGNQPQHF,TGTGCCAGTGGAGTTCTCGGCGGCAATCAGCCCCAGCATTTT
TRBD1,TRBJ1-5,few,TRBV27,CASSFRTGGNQPQHF,TGTGCCAGCAGTTTTCGGACAGGGGGCAATCAGCCCCAGCATTTT
TRBD1,TRBJ1-5,few,TRBV7-9,CASSETGTGYSNQPQHF,TGTGCCAGCAGCGAAACTGGGACAGGTTATAGCAATCAGCCCCAGCATTTT
NA,TRBJ2-2,NA,TRBV7-3,CASSLYGSGTTGELFF,TGTGCCAGCAGCTTGTATGGTTCCGGGACCACCGGGGAGCTGTTTTTT
NA,TRBJ1-2,NA,TRBV28,CASSPLGALGYTF,TGTGCCAGCAGCCCCTTGGGGGCGTTGGGCTACACCTTC
NA,TRBJ2-6,NA,TRBV15,CATSALGSHSGANVLTF,TGTGCCACCAGCGCCCTAGGGTCCCACTCTGGGGCCAACGTCCTGACTTTC
TRBD1,TRBJ1-5,many,TRBV28,CASSPLGTGVVDQPQHF,TGTGCCAGCAGCCCATTGGGGACAGGGGTCGTTGATCAGCCCCAGCATTTT
TRBD1,TRBJ1-1,few,TRBV27,CASSSNTRTGGSDTEAFF,TGTGCCAGCAGTTCCAACACCCGGACAGGGGGTTCCGACACTGAAGCTTTCTTT
NA,TRBJ1-2,NA,TRBV4-1,CASSQEELGSYGYTF,TGCGCCAGCAGCCAAGAGGAGCTGGGGTCCTATGGCTACACCTTC
TRBD2,TRBJ2-1,many,TRBV2,CASSLRTTSGRAGNEQFF,TGTGCCAGCAGTCTTAGAACGACTAGCGGGAGGGCCGGCAATGAGCAGTTCTTC
NA,TRBJ2-1,many,TRBV12-5,CASALLGGRVDEQFF,TGTGCTAGTGCACTATTGGGTGGCAGGGTCGATGAGCAGTTCTTC
NA,TRBJ2-7,few,TRBV20-1,CSARDRGIASSYEQYF,TGCAGTGCTAGAGATCGAGGGATAGCGTCCTCCTACGAGCAGTACTTC
NA,TRBJ1-2,NA,TRBV7-3,CARSSGTGTLYGYTF,TGTGCCAGAAGCTCAGGAACCGGGACATTATATGGCTACACCTTC
TRBD1,TRBJ1-5,many,TRBV2,CAGGGAGNQPQHF,TGTGCCGGAGGGGGCGCGGGCAATCAGCCCCAGCATTTT
NA,TRBJ1-1,few,TRBV19,CASSIGWEGRAFF,TGTGCCAGTAGTATAGGGTGGGAAGGTAGAGCTTTCTTT
NA,TRBJ2-7,NA,TRBV27,CASSPNGGYEQYF,TGTGCCAGCAGTCCCAATGGGGGCTACGAGCAGTACTTC
NA,TRBJ2-1,NA,TRBV19,CASSSASASMYNEQFF,TGTGCCAGTAGTTCCGCCTCGGCGTCCATGTACAATGAGCAGTTCTTC
NA,TRBJ1-3,many,TRBV28,CASSLDARSGNTIYF,TGTGCCAGCAGTTTAGACGCCCGCTCTGGAAACACCATATATTTT
TRBD1,TRBJ2-7,NA,TRBV5-6,CASREYRGGPYEQYF,TGTGCCAGCAGAGAATACAGGGGTGGTCCCTACGAGCAGTACTTC
NA,TRBJ1-5,many,TRBV12-5,CASGSDARNQPQHF,TGTGCTAGTGGTTCGGACGCCCGCAATCAGCCCCAGCATTTT
NA,TRBJ2-2,NA,TRBV12-5,CASGLVVLLGDHTGELFF,TGTGCTAGTGGTTTGGTCGTCCTTCTAGGAGATCACACCGGGGAGCTGTTTTTT
NA,TRBJ2-3,NA,TRBV11-2,CASTLWADTQYF,TGTGCCAGCACCCTGTGGGCAGATACGCAGTATTTT
TRBD2,TRBJ2-1,few,TRBV5-1,CASREGGGILNEQFF,TGCGCCAGCAGAGAGGGCGGGGGGATTCTCAATGAGCAGTTCTTC
NA,TRBJ2-5,NA,TRBV13,CASSLRSGQETQYF,TGTGCCAGCAGCTTAAGGTCCGGACAAGAGACCCAGTACTTC
NA,TRBJ2-7,many,TRBV19,CASSTSGGANSYEQYF,TGTGCCAGTAGTACGTCCGGAGGGGCGAACTCCTACGAGCAGTACTTC
TRBD1,TRBJ1-1,many,TRBV28,CASTTPGQGAGNTEAFF,TGTGCCAGTACTACTCCGGGACAGGGGGCGGGAAACACTGAAGCTTTCTTT